A single sample is the source of the 13 T cell receptor beta chains below, sequenced in a study of shared clonotypes between healthy human individuals. The data were produced by immunoSEQ multiplex PCR, yet TCRdb's version contains in-frame clones alone and is incomplete. The table records roughly 530,000 clones, 90% to 96% of them present only once. Sequencing input: naive CD4+ T cells sorted from blood. As to subset: CD45RA+ positively selected. These receptors originate from a woman aged 25-40 years in good health.

The chain joins TRBV9 to TRBJ2-5, with D perhaps matching TRBD2 (5 bases). V gave up 3 bases and J gave up 6 bases, with 21 bases separating them. Germline V gene sequence: CDR1 SGDLS, CDR2 YYNGEE. The CDR3 contains 16 residues. CDR3 loop: CASSAPTGDGRKTQYF. DNA for the CDR3: TGTGCCAGCAGCGCACCGACGGGCGATGGGAGAAAGACCCAGTACTTC.

The rearrangement uses TRBV5-1 and TRBJ2-5; 9 bases are a match to TRBD1. This CDR3 has 18 amino acids. Per the germline V gene, CDR1 is SGHRS and CDR2 is YFSETQ. Trimming removed 3 bases from V and 1 base from J; junction bases left unmatched: 13. CDR3 coding DNA: TGCGCCAGCAGCTATGGGCGAGCGACAGGGGGTTTCCAAGAGACCCAGTACTTC. Protein: CASSYGRATGGFQETQYF.

V usage is TRBV28 and J usage is TRBJ2-1, with D maybe TRBD2 (5 bases). Germline CDR1 and CDR2: MDHEN and SYDVKM. V lost 7 bases to trimming and J lost 4 bases, with 11 bases between them. The CDR3 totals 13 residues. CDR3 sequence reads: CASTAGGYNEQFF. The CDR3 DNA sequence: TGTGCCAGCACTGCGGGCGGTTACAATGAGCAGTTCTTC.

CDR3 sequence reads: CASSRQRESTDTQYF. The CDR3 bases are TGTGCCAGTAGCCGGCAGCGGGAAAGCACAGATACGCAGTATTTT. The rearrangement links TRBV19 to TRBJ2-3; TRBD2 matches at 7 bases. Looked up from germline, CDR1 is LNHDA and CDR2 is SQIVND (reference sequence). The CDR3 loop spans 15 amino acids. Germline trimming cut 6 bases from V and 0 bases from J; bases unmatched to any gene: 6.

The chain recombines TRBV7-9 with TRBJ2-7; D remains ambiguous. Trimming removed 1 base from V and 7 bases from J, with 14 bases in between. The V gene's germline CDR1 is SEHNR and CDR2 FQNEAQ (reference sequence). This CDR3 comprises 14 residues. CDR3 DNA sequence: TGTGCCAGCAGCTTAGATGACCGCCCTTCGGAGCAGTACTTC. It specifies CASSLDDRPSEQYF. The full variable domain, completed using reference TRBV7-9 and TRBJ2-7, is DTGVSQNPRHKITKRGQNVTFRCDPISEHNRLYWYRQTLGQGPEFLTYFQNEAQLEKSRLLSDRFSAERPKGSFSTLEIQRTEQGDSAMYLCASSLDDRPSEQYFGPGTRLTVT.

The chain carries TRBV2 and TRBJ1-5, with 7 bases fitting TRBD1. CDR3 length equals 15 residues. V trimming: 2 bases; J trimming: 3 bases; junction bases outside the gene matches: 4. Germline lookup yields CDR1 SNHLY and CDR2 FYNNEI. The CDR3 spells CASSERGGPNQPQHF. In DNA, the CDR3 is TGTGCCAGCAGTGAAAGAGGGGGCCCCAATCAGCCCCAGCATTTT.

The chain links TRBV6-6 to TRBJ2-7; 9 nucleotides align to TRBD1. CDR3 length: 13 residues. J gave up 3 bases and V 6 bases, and 3 bases lay outside the gene matches. Germline lookup yields CDR1 MNHNY and CDR2 SVGAGI (reference sequence). The CDR3 protein is CASSRDRVYEQYF. CDR3 coding DNA: TGTGCCAGCAGCCGGGACAGGGTCTACGAGCAGTACTTC.

The chain couples TRBV27 to TRBJ2-3, with 8 bases lining up with TRBD2. Germline V gene sequence: CDR1 MNHEY, CDR2 SMNVEV (reference sequence). The CDR3 length is 16 residues. The V and J ends lost 0 bases and 3 bases, in that order; junction bases with no gene match: 5. In nucleotides, the CDR3 is TGTGCCAGCAGTTTATCCAGCGGGAGAGGGACAGATACGCAGTATTTT. This encodes CASSLSSGRGTDTQYF.

The rearrangement links TRBV7-3 to TRBJ2-1; TRBD2 aligns across 12 bases. The CDR3 loop spans 16 amino acids. The V gene's germline CDR1 is SGHTA and CDR2 FQGTGA. V trimming: 4 bases; J trimming: 4 bases; junction bases outside the gene matches: 5. The CDR3 DNA follows: TGTGCCAGCAGCTCCCGGACTAGCGGGAATTACAATGAGCAGTTCTTC. Its protein is CASSSRTSGNYNEQFF. The whole variable domain, remainder taken from reference TRBV7-3 and TRBJ2-1, is GAGVSQTPSNKVTEKGKYVELRCDPISGHTALYWYRQSLGQGPEFLIYFQGTGAADDSGLPNDRFFAVRPEGSVSTLKIQRTERGDSAVYLCASSSRTSGNYNEQFFGPGTRLTVL.

The J gene is TRBJ2-7, the V gene TRBV9; D is perhaps TRBD1 or TRBD2 (5 bases each). CDR1 is SGDLS and CDR2 is YYNGEE in the germline V gene. The V end was cut by 4 bases, the J end by 2 bases, with 16 bases between. The CDR3 totals 15 residues. CDR3 residues: CASSLRPGRAYEQYF. The CDR3 bases are TGTGCCAGCAGCCTAAGACCGGGACGGGCCTACGAGCAGTACTTC.

The chain recombines TRBV19 with TRBJ2-7, with D hard to call. The germline V gene encodes CDR1 LNHDA and CDR2 SQIVND (reference sequence). The CDR3 consists of 16 residues. V was cut by 3 bases and J by 2 bases, with 17 bases left in between. This CDR3 is CASSMKSFTLTYEQYF. Written as DNA, the CDR3 is TGTGCCAGTAGTATGAAATCTTTTACCCTTACCTACGAGCAGTACTTC. The variable domain in full, completed from reference TRBV19 and TRBJ2-7, reads DGGITQSPKYLFRKEGQNVTLSCEQNLNHDAMYWYRQDPGQGLRLIYYSQIVNDFQKGDIAEGYSVSREKKESFPLTVTSAQKNPTAFYLCASSMKSFTLTYEQYFGPGTRLTVT.

As for this clone: One junction end does not reproduce the germline sequence, and a read error may be involved. This chain joins TRBV2 and TRBJ2-5; TRBD1 matches at 7 bases. The CDR3 has 13 amino acids. Looked up from germline, CDR1 is SNHLY and CDR2 is FYNNEI. CDR3: CASGTGVQGTQYF. CDR3 nucleotide sequence: TGTGCCAGCGGAACAGGGGTTCAAGGGACCCAGTACTTC.

The chain carries TRBV6-5 and TRBJ1-6, with D uncertain. This CDR3 region has 14 residues. The germline CDR1 and CDR2 sequences are MNHEY and SVGAGI. Trimming cost V 1 base and J 10 bases, with 11 bases left between them. The CDR3 protein is CASSYWGTGSPLHF. In DNA, the CDR3 is TGTGCCAGCAGTTACTGGGGTACCGGGTCACCCCTCCACTTT.